The 8 T cell receptor beta chains below were found in one sample sequenced in a study of cytomegalovirus exposure and HLA in healthy donors. Use of 60 Vbeta and 13 Jbeta primers characterized the PCR. The method was immunoSEQ multiplex PCR; TCRdb's version includes in-frame clones alone and lacks a portion of them. The sample has about 300,000 clones; roughly 90% are singletons. Input material: PBMCs. Every receptor here comes from a man between 40 and 49 years old in good health and CMV-seropositive.

The rearrangement joins TRBV7-2 to TRBJ2-2; 10 bases line up with TRBD1. This CDR3 region has 16 residues. Germline CDR1 is SGHTA and CDR2 is FQGNSA. V shed 6 bases, J shed 7 bases, and the junction held 11 bases outside the gene matches. The CDR3 DNA sequence: TGTGCCAGCAGACTGCCGGGACAGGGGACTTTCGGGGAGCTGTTTTTT. Translating it yields CASRLPGQGTFGELFF.

The chain recombines TRBV7-9 with TRBJ2-7, with D unresolved. CDR3 length: 12 amino acids. V gave up 1 base and J gave up 6 bases, with 7 bases separating them. CDR1 SEHNR and CDR2 FQNEAQ come from the germline V gene (reference sequence). The CDR3 DNA reads as TGTGCCAGCAGCTTAGGTACTGGCGAGCAGTACTTC. Its translation is CASSLGTGEQYF.

Here the CDR3 reads CASSLFGSVNTEAFF. The CDR3 region has the DNA TGTGCCAGCAGTTTATTTGGGAGTGTGAACACTGAAGCTTTCTTT. This chain links TRBV27 with TRBJ1-1; D ambiguous. With 1 base removed from V and 0 bases from J, the gap between germline ends came to 9 bases. Germline CDR1 is MNHEY and CDR2 is SMNVEV (reference sequence). The CDR3 is 15 amino acids.

This sequence joins TRBV5-8 and TRBJ1-5, with 7 bases aligning to TRBD1. This CDR3 is 17 amino acids long. The V and J ends lost 4 bases and 0 bases, in that order; junction bases with no gene match: 10. Germline loops: CDR1 SGHTS, CDR2 YDEGEE. CDR3 sequence reads: CASSPGGTAYSNQPQHF. DNA for the CDR3: TGTGCCAGCAGCCCAGGGGGGACAGCATATAGCAATCAGCCCCAGCATTTT.

The chain is built from TRBV7-8 and TRBJ1-3; no clear D gene. The CDR3 covers 16 residues. The V gene's germline CDR1 is SGHVS and CDR2 FQNEAQ. V gave up 1 base and J gave up 3 bases, with 13 bases separating them. This CDR3 is CASSLEPGSFGNTIYF. DNA of the CDR3: TGTGCCAGCAGCTTAGAGCCGGGATCTTTTGGAAACACCATATATTTT.

This clone was observed once. V gene TRBV29-1 combines with J gene TRBJ1-2, with D unclear. Trimming shortened V by 6 bases and J by 7 bases, and 15 bases separated the two germline ends. The CDR3 is made up of 12 amino acids. Germline CDR1 is SQVTM and CDR2 is ANQGSEA. CDR3 coding DNA: TGCAGCGTCCCAGGTTTACCCGGTGGCTACACCTTC. This encodes CSVPGLPGGYTF.

Concerning this clone itself: Because the CDR3 is missing its conserved closing phenylalanine or tryptophan, this is likely a read error. Because the CDR3's place on the DNA is in doubt, the DNA is left out and the CDR3 is given as listed by TCRdb. CDR3 protein: CASSFALGQI. The chain joins TRBV7-2 to TRBJ2-3; TRBD1 reflects the table's D call only, with no check against the DNA. Including both end residues, the CDR3 is 10 amino acids long. The germline gives CDR1 SGHTA, CDR2 FQGNSA.

The gene calls are TRBV19 and TRBJ2-5; 11 bases map to TRBD2. Germline V CDR1 and CDR2: LNHDA, SQIVND (reference sequence). The CDR3 runs to 15 residues. The ends lost 4 bases at V and 2 bases at J; junction bases unmatched: 3. The CDR3 is CASSTLAGEQETQYF. The CDR3 bases are TGTGCCAGTAGTACACTAGCGGGAGAGCAAGAGACCCAGTACTTC.